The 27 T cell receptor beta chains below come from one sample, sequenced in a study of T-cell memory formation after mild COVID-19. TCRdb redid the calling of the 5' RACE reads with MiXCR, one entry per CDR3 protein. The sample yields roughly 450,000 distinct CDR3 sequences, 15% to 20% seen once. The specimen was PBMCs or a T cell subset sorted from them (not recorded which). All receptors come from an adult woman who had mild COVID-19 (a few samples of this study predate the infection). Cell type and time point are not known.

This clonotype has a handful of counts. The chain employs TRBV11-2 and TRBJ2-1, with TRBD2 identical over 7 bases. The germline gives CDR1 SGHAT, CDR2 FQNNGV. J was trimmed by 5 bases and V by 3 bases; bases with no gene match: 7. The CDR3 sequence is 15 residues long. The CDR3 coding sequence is TGTGCCAGCAGCTTTACTAGCGTGACCCACAATGAGCAGTTCTTC. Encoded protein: CASSFTSVTHNEQFF.

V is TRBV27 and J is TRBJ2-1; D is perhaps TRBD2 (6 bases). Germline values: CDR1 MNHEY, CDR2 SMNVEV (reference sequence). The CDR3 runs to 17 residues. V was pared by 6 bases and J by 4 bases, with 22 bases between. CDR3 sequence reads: CASRPGRGNIKYNEQFF. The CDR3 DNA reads TGTGCCAGCAGACCCGGACGGGGGAATATTAAGTACAATGAGCAGTTCTTC.

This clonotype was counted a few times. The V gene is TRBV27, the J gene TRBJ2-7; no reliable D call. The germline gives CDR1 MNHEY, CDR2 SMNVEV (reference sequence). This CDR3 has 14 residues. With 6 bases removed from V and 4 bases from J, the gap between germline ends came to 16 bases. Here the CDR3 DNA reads TGTGCCAGCAGACCGGCGGCGCAGAGTTACGAGCAGTACTTC. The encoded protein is CASRPAAQSYEQYF.

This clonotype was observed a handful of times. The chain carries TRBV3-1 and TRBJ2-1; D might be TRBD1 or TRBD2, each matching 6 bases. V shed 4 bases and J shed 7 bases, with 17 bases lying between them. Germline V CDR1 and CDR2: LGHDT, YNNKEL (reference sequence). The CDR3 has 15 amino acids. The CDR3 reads CASSRKGGRKNEQFF. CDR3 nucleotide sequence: TGTGCCAGCAGCCGAAAGGGGGGCCGAAAAAATGAGCAGTTCTTC.

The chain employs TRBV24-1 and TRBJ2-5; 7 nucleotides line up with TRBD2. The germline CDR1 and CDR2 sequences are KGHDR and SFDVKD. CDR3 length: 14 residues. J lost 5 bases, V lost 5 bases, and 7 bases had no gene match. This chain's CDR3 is CATSGGGVVETQYF. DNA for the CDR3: TGTGCCACCAGTGGGGGGGGAGTGGTTGAGACCCAGTACTTC.

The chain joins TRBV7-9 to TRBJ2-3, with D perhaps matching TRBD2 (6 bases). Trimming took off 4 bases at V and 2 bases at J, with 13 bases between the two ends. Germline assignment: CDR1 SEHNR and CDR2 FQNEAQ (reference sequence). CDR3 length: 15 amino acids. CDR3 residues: CASSSPGTYTDTQYF. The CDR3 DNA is TGTGCCAGCAGCTCCCCAGGGACTTACACAGATACGCAGTATTTT.

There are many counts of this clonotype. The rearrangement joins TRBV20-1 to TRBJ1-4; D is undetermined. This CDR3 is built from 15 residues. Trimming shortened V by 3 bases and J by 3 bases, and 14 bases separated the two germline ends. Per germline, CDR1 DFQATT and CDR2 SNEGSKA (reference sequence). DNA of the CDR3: TGCAGTGCTAGGGGTGGTTACGGTTCTAATGAAAAACTGTTTTTT. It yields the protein CSARGGYGSNEKLFF.

DNA of the CDR3: TGTGCCAGCCAGCGGGCCCATCACTCCTACGAGCAGTACTTC. As protein: CASQRAHHSYEQYF. The J gene is TRBJ2-7, the V gene TRBV19, with a tentative D call TRBD2 (6 bases). The CDR3 is 14 residues long. Germline V gene data show CDR1 as LNHDA and CDR2 as SQIVND (reference sequence). Trimming cost V 9 bases and J 0 bases, with 15 bases left between them. The entire variable domain, with the rest obtained from reference TRBV19 and TRBJ2-7, is as follows: DGGITQSPKYLFRKEGQNVTLSCEQNLNHDAMYWYRQDPGQGLRLIYYSQIVNDFQKGDIAEGYSVSREKKESFPLTVTSAQKNPTAFYLCASQRAHHSYEQYFGPGTRLTVT.

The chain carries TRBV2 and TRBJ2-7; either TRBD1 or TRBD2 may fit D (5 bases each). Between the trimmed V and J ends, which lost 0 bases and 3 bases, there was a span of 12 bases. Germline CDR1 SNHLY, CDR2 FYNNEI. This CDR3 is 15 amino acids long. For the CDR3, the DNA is TGTGCCAGCAGTGAAGCGGATGGGACCCTCTACGAGCAGTACTTC. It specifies CASSEADGTLYEQYF. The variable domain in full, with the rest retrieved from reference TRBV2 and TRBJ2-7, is EPEVTQTPSHQVTQMGQEVILRCVPISNHLYFYWYRQILGQKVEFLVSFYNNEISEKSEIFDDQFSVERPDGSNFTLKIRSTKLEDSAMYFCASSEADGTLYEQYFGPGTRLTVT.

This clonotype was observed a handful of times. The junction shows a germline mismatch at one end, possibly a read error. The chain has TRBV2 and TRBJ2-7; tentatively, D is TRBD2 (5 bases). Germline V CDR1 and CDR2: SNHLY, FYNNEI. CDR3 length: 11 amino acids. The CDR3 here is CASSLLTGLNF. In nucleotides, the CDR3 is TGTGCCAGCAGCCTCTTAACGGGGTTGAACTTC.

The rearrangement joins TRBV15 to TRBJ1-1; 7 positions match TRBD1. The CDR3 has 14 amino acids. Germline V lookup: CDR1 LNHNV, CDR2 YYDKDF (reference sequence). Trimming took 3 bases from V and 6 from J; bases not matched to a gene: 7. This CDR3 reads CATSSVGTEAEAFF. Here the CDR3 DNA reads TGTGCCACCAGCAGCGTAGGGACAGAGGCTGAAGCTTTCTTT.

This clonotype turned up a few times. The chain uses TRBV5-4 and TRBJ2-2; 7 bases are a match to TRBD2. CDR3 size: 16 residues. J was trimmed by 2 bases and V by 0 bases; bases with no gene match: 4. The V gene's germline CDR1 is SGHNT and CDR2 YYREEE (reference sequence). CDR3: CASSLGGGGNTGELFF. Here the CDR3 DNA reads TGTGCCAGCAGCTTGGGGGGCGGGGGTAACACCGGGGAGCTGTTTTTT. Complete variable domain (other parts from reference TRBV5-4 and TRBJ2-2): ETGVTQSPTHLIKTRGQQVTLRCSSQSGHNTVSWYQQALGQGPQFIFQYYREEENGRGNFPPRFSGLQFPNYSSELNVNALELDDSALYLCASSLGGGGNTGELFFGEGSRLTVL.

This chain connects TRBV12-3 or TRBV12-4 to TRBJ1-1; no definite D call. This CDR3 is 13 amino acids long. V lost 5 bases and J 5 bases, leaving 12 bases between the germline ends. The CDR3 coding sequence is TGTGCCAGCAGTCGGACCCCTGGGACTGAAGCTTTCTTT. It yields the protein CASSRTPGTEAFF.

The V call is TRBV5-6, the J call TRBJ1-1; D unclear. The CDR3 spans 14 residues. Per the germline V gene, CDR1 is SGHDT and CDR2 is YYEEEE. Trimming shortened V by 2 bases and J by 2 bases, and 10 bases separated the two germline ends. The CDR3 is CASSFSGSNTEAFF. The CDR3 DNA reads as TGTGCCAGCAGCTTTTCGGGATCAAACACTGAAGCTTTCTTT.

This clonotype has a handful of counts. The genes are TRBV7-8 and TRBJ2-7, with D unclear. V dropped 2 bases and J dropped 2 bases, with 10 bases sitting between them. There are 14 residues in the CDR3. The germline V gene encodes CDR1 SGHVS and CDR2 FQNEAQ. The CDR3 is CASSLRAETYEQYF. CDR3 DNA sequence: TGTGCCAGCAGCTTACGTGCAGAGACCTACGAGCAGTACTTC.

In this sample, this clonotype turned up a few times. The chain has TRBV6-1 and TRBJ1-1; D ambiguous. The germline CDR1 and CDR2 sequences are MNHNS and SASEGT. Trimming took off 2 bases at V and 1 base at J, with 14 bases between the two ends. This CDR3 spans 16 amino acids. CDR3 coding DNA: TGTGCCAGCAGTGAACATTGGAATCGACCGAACACTGAAGCTTTCTTT. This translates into CASSEHWNRPNTEAFF.

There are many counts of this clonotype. The CDR3 region has the DNA TGTGCCAGCAGCTTAGGACAGGGGAGGAATCAGCCCCAGCATTTT. Translated, it gives CASSLGQGRNQPQHF. The V and J genes are TRBV7-2 and TRBJ1-5, with 8 positions matching TRBD1. V dropped 1 base and J dropped 4; count of bases not matched to a gene: 3. The CDR3 is 15 amino acids. Per germline, CDR1 SGHTA and CDR2 FQGNSA.

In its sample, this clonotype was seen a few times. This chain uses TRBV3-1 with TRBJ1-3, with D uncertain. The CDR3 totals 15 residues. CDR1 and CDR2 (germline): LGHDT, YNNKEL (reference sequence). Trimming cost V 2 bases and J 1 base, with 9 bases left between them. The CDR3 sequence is CASSQTRQSGNTIYF. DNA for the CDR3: TGTGCCAGCAGCCAAACCCGCCAGTCTGGAAACACCATATATTTT.

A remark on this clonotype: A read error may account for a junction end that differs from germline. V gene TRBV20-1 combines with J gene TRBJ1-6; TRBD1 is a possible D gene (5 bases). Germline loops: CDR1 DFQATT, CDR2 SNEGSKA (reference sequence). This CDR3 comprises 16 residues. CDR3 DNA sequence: TGCAGTGCCGCCGGAGGACACGGCCTCTATAACTCACCCCTCCACTTT. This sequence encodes CSAAGGHGLYNSPLHF.

CDR3 DNA: TGTGCCAGCAGTTACTTACAGACGGAGGGCTACACCTTC. Protein: CASSYLQTEGYTF. The rearrangement links TRBV6-5 to TRBJ1-2; D uncertain. V gave up 1 base and J gave up 8 bases, with 11 bases separating them. Germline V gives CDR1 MNHEY, CDR2 SVGAGI. The CDR3 is 13 amino acids.

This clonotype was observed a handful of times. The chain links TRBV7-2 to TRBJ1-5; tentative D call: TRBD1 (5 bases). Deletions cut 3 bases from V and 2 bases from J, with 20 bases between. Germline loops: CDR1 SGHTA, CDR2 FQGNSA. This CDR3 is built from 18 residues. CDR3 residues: CASSLGVIAGGGNQPQHF. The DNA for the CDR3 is TGTGCCAGCAGCTTGGGGGTGATAGCGGGGGGAGGCAATCAGCCCCAGCATTTT.

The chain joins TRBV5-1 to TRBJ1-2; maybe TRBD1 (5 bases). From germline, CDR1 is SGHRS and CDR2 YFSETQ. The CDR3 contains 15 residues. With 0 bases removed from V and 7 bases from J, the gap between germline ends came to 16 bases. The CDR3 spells CASSLAAGQGSGYTF. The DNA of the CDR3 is TGCGCCAGCAGCTTGGCCGCGGGGCAGGGCAGTGGCTACACCTTC.

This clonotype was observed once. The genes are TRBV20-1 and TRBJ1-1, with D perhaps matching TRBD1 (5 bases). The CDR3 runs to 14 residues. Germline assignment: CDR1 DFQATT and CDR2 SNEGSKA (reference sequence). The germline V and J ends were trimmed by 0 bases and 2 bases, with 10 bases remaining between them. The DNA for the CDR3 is TGCAGTGCTAGAGATGGGGCGGGAAACACTGAAGCTTTCTTT. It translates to CSARDGAGNTEAFF.

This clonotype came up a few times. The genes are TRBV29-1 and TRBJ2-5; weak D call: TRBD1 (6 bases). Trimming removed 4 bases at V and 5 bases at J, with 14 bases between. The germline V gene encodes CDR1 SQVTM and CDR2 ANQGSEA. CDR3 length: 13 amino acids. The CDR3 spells CSVGPGDGETQYF. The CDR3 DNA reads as TGCAGCGTTGGACCAGGGGATGGGGAGACCCAGTACTTC.

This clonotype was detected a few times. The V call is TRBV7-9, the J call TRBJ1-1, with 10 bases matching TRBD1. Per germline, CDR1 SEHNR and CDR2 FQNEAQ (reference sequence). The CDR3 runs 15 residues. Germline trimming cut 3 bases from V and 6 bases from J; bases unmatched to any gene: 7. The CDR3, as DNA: TGTGCCAGCAGCTTGTCTGGGACAGGGGTTCCTGAAGCTTTCTTT. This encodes CASSLSGTGVPEAFF.

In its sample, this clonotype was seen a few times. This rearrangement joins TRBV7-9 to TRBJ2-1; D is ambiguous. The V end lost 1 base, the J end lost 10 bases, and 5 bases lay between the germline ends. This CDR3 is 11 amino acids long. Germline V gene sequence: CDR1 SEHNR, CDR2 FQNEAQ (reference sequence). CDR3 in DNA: TGTGCCAGCAGCTTAGGTGAAGAGCAGTTCTTC. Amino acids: CASSLGEEQFF.

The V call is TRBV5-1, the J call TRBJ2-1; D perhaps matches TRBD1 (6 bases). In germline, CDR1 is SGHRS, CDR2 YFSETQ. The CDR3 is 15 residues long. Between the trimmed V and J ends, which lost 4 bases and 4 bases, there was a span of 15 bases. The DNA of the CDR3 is TGCGCCAGCAGCATGCCCGGGACACAATACAATGAGCAGTTCTTC. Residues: CASSMPGTQYNEQFF.